The T cell receptor (beta chain) described here comes from a study of blood T cell repertoires in COVID-19. About the study: The United States, Italy and Spain provided the acute and convalescent COVID-19 samples.

Trimming cost V 2 bases and J 6 bases, with 13 bases left between them. This CDR3 comprises 15 residues. Germline loops: CDR1 KGHSH, CDR2 LQKENI. Data came from immunoSEQ multiplex PCR; TCRdb stores just in-frame clones and leaves some out. The sample holds about 180,000 clones, about 85% seen once. V is TRBV18 and J is TRBJ1-4, with D possibly being TRBD1 (5 bases). This TCR came from a person between 65 and 79 years old with COVID-19, enrolled during active disease. Sequences were obtained from peripheral blood. CDR3 bases: TGTGCCAGCTCACCATCGTTGGGGGGGTATGAAAAACTGTTTTTT. Translating it yields CASSPSLGGYEKLFF.